This record concerns one TCR beta chain sequence. The sample originates from a study of T cell repertoires in ileal Crohn's disease. The time point is: neoterminal ileum biopsy at postoperative endoscopy, about 6 months after surgery. Repertoires were generated with immunoSEQ multiplex PCR, while TCRdb's copy carries only in-frame clones and drops some. The sample lists 1,500 to 2,000 clones, around 89% occurring once. This CDR3 is built from 13 residues. CDR1 and CDR2 from the germline V gene are SEHNR and FQNEAQ (reference sequence). The V end lost 5 bases, the J end lost 8 bases, and 15 bases lay between the germline ends.

The chain links TRBV7-9 to TRBJ1-2; no firm D call. This TCR was recovered from an adult with Crohn's disease. Sequenced: ileal tissue. The CDR3 protein is CASSPQEIGGYTF. The CDR3 coding sequence is TGTGCCAGCAGCCCTCAGGAGATCGGGGGCTACACCTTC.